This TCR beta chain was identified in a study of Ad26.COV2.S vaccination and SARS-CoV-2 variants. TCRdb's table, derived via immunoSEQ multiplex PCR, lists solely in-frame clones and lacks some. Found here are about 350,000 clones, about 90% of them singletons; the top ten hold 3% to 4%. Trimming stripped 5 bases from V and 0 bases from J, with 13 bases between. Germline V gene data show CDR1 as SGHVS and CDR2 as FQNEAQ. The CDR3 totals 16 residues. Study-wide results and limits: Reports say spike-specific CD8+ and CD4+ T cell responses covered substantial breadth after vaccination. Non-spike TCR breadth showed similarity between vaccine and placebo recipients. Vaccine recipients showed a spike-specific TCR breadth that was higher than in placebo recipients.

About this clone: Its cognate antigen is unknown.

The specimen was peripheral blood, collected after recovery from COVID-19. The rearrangement links TRBV7-8 to TRBJ1-4; D unclear. The clonotype was recovered from a human donor who had recovered from COVID-19. CDR3 sequence reads: CASSLYWNPTNEKLFF. CDR3 sequence (DNA): TGTGCCAGCAGCCTGTACTGGAACCCAACTAATGAAAAACTGTTTTTT.